One sample yielded the 20 T cell receptor beta chains listed below, sequenced in a study of blood T cell repertoires in COVID-19. Only in-frame clones appear in the TCRdb table, and some are missing; sequencing was by immunoSEQ multiplex PCR. In the table there are 140,000 or so clones, approximately 90% of which are singletons. Sequenced sample: peripheral blood. All receptors come from a human donor with COVID-19, enrolled during active disease. The donor label of this sample is uncertain.

The gene calls are TRBV7-6 and TRBJ1-1; 7 bases align to TRBD1. Trimming took 5 bases from V and 0 from J; bases not matched to a gene: 3. The CDR3 length is 14 residues. Germline values: CDR1 SGHVS, CDR2 FNYEAQ. The CDR3 DNA reads as TGTGCCAGCAGCCACAGGGGCATGAACACTGAAGCTTTCTTT. Amino acid sequence: CASSHRGMNTEAFF.

This CDR3 reads CASSVSEEPQHF. The CDR3 nucleotides are TGTGCCAGCAGTGTATCGGAGGAGCCCCAGCATTTT. The chain uses TRBV2 and TRBJ1-5, with D unresolved. Trimming took 4 bases from V and 8 from J, leaving 9 bases between them. The CDR3 length is 12 residues. Germline V gives CDR1 SNHLY, CDR2 FYNNEI.

This chain uses TRBV9 with TRBJ1-5; a weak D match, TRBD1 (5 bases). The CDR3 length is 16 residues. Germline loops: CDR1 SGDLS, CDR2 YYNGEE. The V and J ends lost 9 bases and 5 bases respectively, with 24 bases between them. The CDR3 loop is CATLRPNPVGDQPQHF. CDR3 DNA: TGTGCCACCCTCCGTCCCAACCCGGTAGGGGATCAGCCCCAGCATTTT.

The genes are TRBV10-3 and TRBJ2-1; TRBD2 matches 8 bases. The CDR3 is made up of 15 amino acids. CDR1 is ENHRY, CDR2 SYGVKD, per germline. Trimming cost V 4 bases and J 7 bases; bases outside gene matches: 9. The CDR3 sequence: CAISVMSGRKNEQFF. CDR3 nucleotides: TGTGCCATCAGTGTCATGAGCGGGAGAAAAAATGAGCAGTTCTTC.

Only one count was recorded for this clone. The CDR3 loop is CASSLSGDAGNTIYF. DNA of the CDR3: TGTGCCAGCAGCTTGTCAGGGGATGCTGGAAACACCATATATTTT. This sequence joins TRBV5-5 and TRBJ1-3; TRBD1 might be the D (6 bases). The CDR3 is 15 residues long. Trimming pared 1 base from V and 2 bases from J, leaving 10 bases between. The germline CDR1 and CDR2 sequences are SGHKS and YYEKEE (reference sequence).

This clone was seen more than once but under ten times. The chain employs TRBV10-3 and TRBJ2-3, with 9 bases identical to TRBD1. Germline CDR1 and CDR2: ENHRY and SYGVKD. This CDR3 contains 13 residues. V lost 6 bases to trimming and J lost 4 bases; unmatched junction nucleotides: 2. The CDR3, as DNA: TGTGCCATCAGGGGACAGGGTCCAGATACGCAGTATTTT. Translation gives CAIRGQGPDTQYF.

This clone was seen only once. The chain couples TRBV4-1 to TRBJ2-7, with 10 positions matching TRBD1. The CDR3 consists of 15 residues. Trimming at V came to 4 bases and at J to 3 bases, leaving 6 bases not matched to a gene. Germline lookup yields CDR1 MGHRA and CDR2 YSYEKL. This CDR3 reads CASSLRQGAVYEQYF. The DNA of the CDR3 is TGCGCCAGCAGCCTCCGACAGGGGGCGGTCTACGAGCAGTACTTC.

The V call is TRBV4-1, the J call TRBJ1-5; possibly TRBD1 for D (6 bases). Germline V lookup: CDR1 MGHRA, CDR2 YSYEKL. CDR3 length: 18 residues. Trimming took 5 bases from V and 3 from J, leaving 23 bases between them. CDR3 residues: CASSYGGAGLRYNQPQHF. CDR3 DNA: TGCGCCAGCAGCTACGGGGGGGCAGGGTTACGTTACAATCAGCCCCAGCATTTT.

This chain joins TRBV7-8 and TRBJ1-5; tentative D call: TRBD1 (5 bases). V gave up 4 bases and J gave up 5 bases, with 18 bases separating them. The germline gives CDR1 SGHVS, CDR2 FQNEAQ. The CDR3 loop spans 16 amino acids. CDR3: CASSSRPRTRDQPQHF. The CDR3 coding sequence is TGTGCCAGCAGCTCTCGGCCGCGGACAAGAGATCAGCCCCAGCATTTT. Using reference TRBV7-8 and TRBJ1-5 for the parts outside the CDR3, the full variable domain is GAGVSQSPRYKVAKRGQDVALRCDPISGHVSLFWYQQALGQGPEFLTYFQNEAQLDKSGLPSDRFFAERPEGSVSTLKIQRTQQEDSAVYLCASSSRPRTRDQPQHFGDGTRLSIL.

The chain has TRBV6-1 and TRBJ1-5; D call uncertain. The ends were cut back, 0 bases at V and 5 bases at J, with 5 bases in the middle. Looked up from germline, CDR1 is MNHNS and CDR2 is SASEGT. The length of the CDR3 is 13 residues. The CDR3: CASSEARDQPQHF. CDR3 nucleotide sequence: TGTGCCAGCAGTGAAGCGAGGGATCAGCCCCAGCATTTT.

V and J are TRBV10-3 and TRBJ1-4; tentatively, D is TRBD1 (6 bases). The CDR3 is 12 amino acids. In germline, CDR1 is ENHRY, CDR2 SYGVKD. Trimming took off 4 bases at V and 8 bases at J, with 8 bases between the two ends. The CDR3 protein is CAISGGGEKLFF. The CDR3 nucleotides are TGTGCCATCAGTGGGGGGGGCGAAAAACTGTTTTTT.

The chain joins TRBV25-1 to TRBJ2-5; maybe TRBD2 (6 bases). The CDR3 has 15 residues. Deletions cut 2 bases from V and 2 bases from J, with 12 bases between. Germline V lookup: CDR1 MGHDK, CDR2 SYGVNS. CDR3 nucleotide sequence: TGTGCCAGCAGTGAAGCTCTCGGGGGACAAGAGACCCAGTACTTC. Its protein product is CASSEALGGQETQYF.

V usage is TRBV4-2 and J usage is TRBJ1-2; 7 bases fit TRBD1. V lost 0 bases, J lost 5 bases, and 6 bases stayed unmatched. Per germline, CDR1 LGHNA and CDR2 YNFKEQ. This CDR3 comprises 15 residues. CDR3 in DNA: TGTGCCAGCAGCCAAGATCACACAGGGGATTATGGCTACACCTTC. It codes for CASSQDHTGDYGYTF.

This clone was counted between two and nine times. V is TRBV4-1 and J is TRBJ2-1; 8 bases are shared with TRBD1. J was trimmed by 5 bases and V by 4 bases; bases with no gene match: 7. Germline CDR1 reads MGHRA; CDR2 reads YSYEKL. The CDR3 spans 15 residues. CDR3: CASSPWTGKDNEQFF. CDR3 coding DNA: TGCGCCAGCAGCCCCTGGACAGGGAAAGACAATGAGCAGTTCTTC.

The chain recombines TRBV4-2 with TRBJ2-5; 11 positions agree with TRBD1. The CDR3 spans 14 residues. The germline V gene has CDR1 LGHNA and CDR2 YNFKEQ. The ends lost 3 bases at V and 7 bases at J; junction bases unmatched: 4. The CDR3: CASSQAGTGGTQYF. In nucleotides, the CDR3 is TGTGCCAGCAGCCAGGCCGGGACAGGGGGGACCCAGTACTTC.

The chain employs TRBV3-1 (or the pseudogene TRBV3-2) and TRBJ1-4, with D maybe TRBD1 (5 bases). The CDR3 runs to 15 residues. Germline V gene sequence: CDR1 LGHDT, CDR2 YNNKEL (reference sequence). The ends were cut back, 4 bases at V and 8 bases at J, with 17 bases in the middle. In nucleotides, the CDR3 is TGTGCCAGCAGCCCGAGCCGGCAGGGTACCGAAAAACTGTTTTTT. The encoded protein is CASSPSRQGTEKLFF.

The chain is built from TRBV5-1 and TRBJ1-2; 7 positions match TRBD1. The germline gives CDR1 SGHRS, CDR2 YFSETQ. Losses at the gene ends were 4 bases for V and 5 bases for J; bases not matched to a gene: 8. The CDR3 spans 14 residues. CDR3 DNA sequence: TGCGCCAGCAGCCCGAGTACAGGGGAATATGGCTACACCTTC. It encodes CASSPSTGEYGYTF.

CDR3 residues: CASRATGRGDEAFF. The CDR3 DNA is TGTGCCAGCAGGGCTACAGGGAGAGGAGATGAAGCTTTCTTT. The rearrangement uses TRBV2 and TRBJ1-1; D perhaps matches TRBD1 (6 bases). The germline V gene encodes CDR1 SNHLY and CDR2 FYNNEI. Trimming shortened V by 6 bases and J by 7 bases, and 18 bases separated the two germline ends. The CDR3 is 14 residues long. Combining the CDR3 with reference TRBV2 and TRBJ1-1 gives the whole variable domain EPEVTQTPSHQVTQMGQEVILRCVPISNHLYFYWYRQILGQKVEFLVSFYNNEISEKSEIFDDQFSVERPDGSNFTLKIRSTKLEDSAMYFCASRATGRGDEAFFGQGTRLTVV.

This chain links TRBV18 with TRBJ1-2; possible D gene TRBD1, 6 bases. CDR3 size: 15 residues. The germline V and J ends were trimmed by 5 bases and 3 bases, with 16 bases remaining between them. Germline CDR1 and CDR2: KGHSH and LQKENI. The CDR3 reads CASSARAQGHYGYTF. CDR3 in DNA: TGTGCCAGCTCAGCTCGGGCACAGGGACACTATGGCTACACCTTC.

V is TRBV4-2 and J is TRBJ1-3; TRBD1 might be the D (6 bases). V was cut by 2 bases and J by 4 bases, with 15 bases left in between. This CDR3 is 16 amino acids long. Germline loops: CDR1 LGHNA, CDR2 YNFKEQ. The CDR3 here is CASSQFSGGEGNTIYF. The CDR3, as DNA: TGTGCCAGCAGCCAATTTTCGGGGGGCGAAGGAAACACCATATATTTT.